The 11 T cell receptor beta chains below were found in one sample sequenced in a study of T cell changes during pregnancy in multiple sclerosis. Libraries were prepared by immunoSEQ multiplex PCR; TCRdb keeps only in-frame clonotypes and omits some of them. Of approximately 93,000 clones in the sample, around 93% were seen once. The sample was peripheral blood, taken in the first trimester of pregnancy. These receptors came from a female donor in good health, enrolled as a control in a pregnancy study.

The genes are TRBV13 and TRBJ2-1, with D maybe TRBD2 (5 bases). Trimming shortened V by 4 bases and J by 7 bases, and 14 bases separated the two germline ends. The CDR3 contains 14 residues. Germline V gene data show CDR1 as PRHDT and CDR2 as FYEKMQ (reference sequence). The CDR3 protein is CASSYRSQRNEQFF. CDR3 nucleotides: TGTGCCAGCAGCTACCGGAGTCAGCGGAATGAGCAGTTCTTC.

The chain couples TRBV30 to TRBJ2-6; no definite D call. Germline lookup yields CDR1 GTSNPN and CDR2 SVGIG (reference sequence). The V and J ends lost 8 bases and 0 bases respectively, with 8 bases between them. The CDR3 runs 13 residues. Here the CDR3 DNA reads TGTGCCAGCCTTGGCTCTGGGGCCAACGTCCTGACTTTC. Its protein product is CASLGSGANVLTF.

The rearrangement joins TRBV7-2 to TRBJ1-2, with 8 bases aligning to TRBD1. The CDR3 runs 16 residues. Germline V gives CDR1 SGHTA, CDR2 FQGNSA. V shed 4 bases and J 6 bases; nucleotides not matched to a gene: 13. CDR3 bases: TGTGCCAGCAGCTCCCAAGTGACAGGGGTGTCGCATGGCTACACCTTC. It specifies CASSSQVTGVSHGYTF. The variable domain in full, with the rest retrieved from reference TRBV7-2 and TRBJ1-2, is GAGVSQSPSNKVTEKGKDVELRCDPISGHTALYWYRQSLGQGLEFLIYFQGNSAPDKSGLPSDRFSAERTGGSVSTLTIQRTQQEDSAVYLCASSSQVTGVSHGYTFGSGTRLTVV.

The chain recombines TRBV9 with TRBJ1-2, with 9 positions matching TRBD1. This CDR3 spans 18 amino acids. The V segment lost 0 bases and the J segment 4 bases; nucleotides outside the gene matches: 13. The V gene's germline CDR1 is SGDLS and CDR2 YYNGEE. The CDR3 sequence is CASSVEGTGSFLSYGYTF. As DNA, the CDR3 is TGTGCCAGCAGCGTAGAGGGGACAGGGAGCTTCCTATCCTATGGCTACACCTTC.

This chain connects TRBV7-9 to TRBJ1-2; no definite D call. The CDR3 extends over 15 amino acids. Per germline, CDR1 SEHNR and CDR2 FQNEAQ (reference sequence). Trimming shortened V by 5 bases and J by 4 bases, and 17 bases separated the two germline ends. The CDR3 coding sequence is TGTGCCAGCAGCCTCCTACAGCCGAGGGCCTATGGCTACACCTTC. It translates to CASSLLQPRAYGYTF.

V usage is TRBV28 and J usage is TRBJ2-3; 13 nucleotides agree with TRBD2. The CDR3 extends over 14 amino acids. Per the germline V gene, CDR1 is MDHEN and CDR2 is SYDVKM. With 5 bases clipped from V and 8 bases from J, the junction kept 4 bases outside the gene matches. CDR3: CASSGLAGDSTQYF. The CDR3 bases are TGTGCCAGCAGTGGACTAGCGGGGGACTCTACGCAGTATTTT. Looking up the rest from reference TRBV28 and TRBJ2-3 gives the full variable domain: DVKVTQSSRYLVKRTGEKVFLECVQDMDHENMFWYRQDPGLGLRLIYFSYDVKMKEKGDIPEGYSVSREKKERFSLILESASTNQTSMYLCASSGLAGDSTQYFGPGTRLTVL.

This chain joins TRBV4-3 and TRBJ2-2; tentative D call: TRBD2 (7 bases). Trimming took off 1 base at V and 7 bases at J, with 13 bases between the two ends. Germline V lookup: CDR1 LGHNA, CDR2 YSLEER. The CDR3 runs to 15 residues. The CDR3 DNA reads TGCGCCAGCAGCCAAGCCGGGGGGCCGGTCGGGGAGCTGTTTTTT. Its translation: CASSQAGGPVGELFF.

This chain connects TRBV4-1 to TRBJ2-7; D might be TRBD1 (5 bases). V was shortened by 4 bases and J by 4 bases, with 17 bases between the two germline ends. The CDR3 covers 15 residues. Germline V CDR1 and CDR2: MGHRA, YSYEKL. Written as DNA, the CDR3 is TGCGCCAGCAGCCTCACCGTAAAGGGGATGTACGAGCAGTACTTC. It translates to CASSLTVKGMYEQYF.

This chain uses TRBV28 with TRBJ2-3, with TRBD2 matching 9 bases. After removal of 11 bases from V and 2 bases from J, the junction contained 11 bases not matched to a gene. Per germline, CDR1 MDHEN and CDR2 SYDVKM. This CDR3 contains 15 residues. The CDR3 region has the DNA TGTGCCGCAAGGGGTCTAGCGGGGAACACAGATACGCAGTATTTT. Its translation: CAARGLAGNTDTQYF.

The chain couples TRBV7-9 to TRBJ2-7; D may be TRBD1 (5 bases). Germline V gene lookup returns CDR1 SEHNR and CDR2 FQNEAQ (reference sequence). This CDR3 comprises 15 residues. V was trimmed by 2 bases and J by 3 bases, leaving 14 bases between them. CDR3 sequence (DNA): TGTGCCAGCAGCTTATTCGCACAGGCGGACTACGAGCAGTACTTC. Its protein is CASSLFAQADYEQYF.

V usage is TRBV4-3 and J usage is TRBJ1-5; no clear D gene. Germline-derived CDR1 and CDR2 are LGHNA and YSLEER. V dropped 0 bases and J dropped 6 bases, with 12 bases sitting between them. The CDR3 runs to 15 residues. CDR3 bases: TGCGCCAGCAGCCAAGATAGAGAGGGTCCTCAGCCCCAGCATTTT. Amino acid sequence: CASSQDREGPQPQHF.